This entry concerns a single T cell receptor (beta chain). Its target is unknown. Data came from immunoSEQ multiplex PCR; TCRdb stores just in-frame clones and leaves some out. This table has 100,000 or so clones, approximately 91% appearing once. The sample is drawn from a study of T cell responses to AZD1222 COVID-19 vaccine. Study-level findings and limits: As reported, nearly half of all spike-specific TCRs target variant regions that are unmutated. After two AZD1222 doses, spike-specific TCR breadth and depth rose versus day 0. Donors, mostly white British, included more females; clonal diversity was possibly underestimated. Repertoire samples came only from after the peak T cell response.

CDR3 length equals 16 residues. V shed 1 base and J 4 bases; nucleotides not matched to a gene: 6. CDR1 and CDR2 (germline): LNHDA, SQIVND (reference sequence). The source of this sequence is an adult in good health. This rearrangement joins TRBV19 to TRBJ2-1; 8 nucleotides line up with TRBD2. The input for sequencing was peripheral blood, taken on day 0 of AZD1222 vaccination. The CDR3 is CASSIGSGAFYNEQFF. CDR3 nucleotides: TGTGCCAGTAGTATAGGTAGCGGGGCTTTTTACAATGAGCAGTTCTTC.